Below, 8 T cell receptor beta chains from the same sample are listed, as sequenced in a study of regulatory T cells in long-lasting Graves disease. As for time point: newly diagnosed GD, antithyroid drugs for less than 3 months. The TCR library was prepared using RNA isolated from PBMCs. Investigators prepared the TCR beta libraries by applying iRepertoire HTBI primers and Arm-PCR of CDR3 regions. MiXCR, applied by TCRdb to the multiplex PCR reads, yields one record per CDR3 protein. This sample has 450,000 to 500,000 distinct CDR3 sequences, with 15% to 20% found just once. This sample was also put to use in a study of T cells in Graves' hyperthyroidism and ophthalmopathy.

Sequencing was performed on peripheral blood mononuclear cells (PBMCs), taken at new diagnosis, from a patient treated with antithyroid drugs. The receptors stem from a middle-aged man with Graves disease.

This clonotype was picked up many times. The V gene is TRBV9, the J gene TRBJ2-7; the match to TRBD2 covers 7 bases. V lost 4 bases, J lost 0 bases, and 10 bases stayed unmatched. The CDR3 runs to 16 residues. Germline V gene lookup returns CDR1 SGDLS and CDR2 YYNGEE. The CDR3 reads CASSPGLSSSSYEQYF. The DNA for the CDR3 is TGTGCCAGCAGCCCGGGACTAAGTTCATCCTCCTACGAGCAGTACTTC. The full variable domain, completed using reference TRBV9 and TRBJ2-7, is DSGVTQTPKHLITATGQRVTLRCSPRSGDLSVYWYQQSLDQGLQFLIQYYNGEERAKGNILERFSAQQFPDLHSELNLSSLELGDSALYFCASSPGLSSSSYEQYFGPGTRLTVT.

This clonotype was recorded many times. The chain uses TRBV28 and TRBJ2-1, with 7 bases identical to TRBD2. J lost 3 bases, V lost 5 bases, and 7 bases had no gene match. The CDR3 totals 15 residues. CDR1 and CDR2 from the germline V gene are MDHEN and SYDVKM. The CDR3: CASSGGGTRYNEQFF. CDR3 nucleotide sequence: TGTGCCAGCAGTGGGGGAGGGACTCGCTACAATGAGCAGTTCTTC.

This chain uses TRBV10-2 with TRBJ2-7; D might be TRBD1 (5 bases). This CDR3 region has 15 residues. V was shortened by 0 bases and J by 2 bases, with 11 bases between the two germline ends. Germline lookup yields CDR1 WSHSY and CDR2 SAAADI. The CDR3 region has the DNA TGCGCCAGCAGTGAGTCGCGATGGGGCACCTACGAGCAGTACTTC. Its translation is CASSESRWGTYEQYF.

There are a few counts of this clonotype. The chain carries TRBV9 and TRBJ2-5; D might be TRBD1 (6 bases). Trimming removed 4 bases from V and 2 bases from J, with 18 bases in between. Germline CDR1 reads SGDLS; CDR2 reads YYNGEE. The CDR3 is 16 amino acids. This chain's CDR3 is CASSLSSWGPQETQYF. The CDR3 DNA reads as TGTGCCAGCAGCCTTTCCTCGTGGGGGCCACAAGAGACCCAGTACTTC.

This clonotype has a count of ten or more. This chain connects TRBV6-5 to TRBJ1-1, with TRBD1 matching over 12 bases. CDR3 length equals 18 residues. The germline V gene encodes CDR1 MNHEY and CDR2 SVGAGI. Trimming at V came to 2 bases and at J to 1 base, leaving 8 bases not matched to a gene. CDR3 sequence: CASSYRPGTGGGNTEAFF. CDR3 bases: TGTGCCAGCAGTTACCGTCCCGGGACAGGGGGCGGGAACACTGAAGCTTTCTTT.

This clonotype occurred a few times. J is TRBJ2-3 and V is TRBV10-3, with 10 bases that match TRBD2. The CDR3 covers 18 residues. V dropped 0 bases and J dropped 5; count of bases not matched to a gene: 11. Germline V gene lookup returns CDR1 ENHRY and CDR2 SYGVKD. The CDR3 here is CAISESRSSGRFGDTQYF. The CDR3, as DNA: TGTGCCATCAGTGAGTCCCGGAGTAGCGGGAGGTTTGGAGATACGCAGTATTTT.

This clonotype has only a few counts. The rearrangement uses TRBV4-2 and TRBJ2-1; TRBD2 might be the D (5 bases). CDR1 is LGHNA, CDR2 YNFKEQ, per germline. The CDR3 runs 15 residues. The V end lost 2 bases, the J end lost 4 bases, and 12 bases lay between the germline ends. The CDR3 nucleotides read TGTGCCAGCAGCCAATCCCGGGATGTTTACAATGAGCAGTTCTTC. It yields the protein CASSQSRDVYNEQFF.

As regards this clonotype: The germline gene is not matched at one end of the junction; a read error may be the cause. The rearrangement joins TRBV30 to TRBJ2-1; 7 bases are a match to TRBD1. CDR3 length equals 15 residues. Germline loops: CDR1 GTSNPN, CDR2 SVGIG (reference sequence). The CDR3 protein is CAWSNLDRAYNGQFF. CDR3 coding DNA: TGTGCCTGGAGTAACCTTGACAGGGCCTACAATGGGCAGTTCTTC.